The TCR beta chain described here comes from a study of OX40 agonist ivuxolimab in advanced cancers. In the study overall: Ivuxolimab, which targeted the costimulatory receptor OX40 (CD134), was an agonistic, fully human IgG2 monoclonal antibody. Peripheral TCRbeta sequencing was intended to test whether TCR sequence diversity was altered and clonal T-cell expansion was caused by ivuxolimab. Intravenous ivuxolimab was administered to patients every 2 weeks at six dose levels: 0.01, 0.1, 0.3, 1.5, 3 and 10 mg/kg. Partial responses occurred in three dose-escalation patients: two with cutaneous melanoma and one with hepatocellular carcinoma. The paper covers the monotherapy dose-escalation part of the phase I ivuxolimab trial, which included N of about 56 patients. Among the 50 to 55 dose-escalation patients, some 20 had hepatocellular carcinoma, 15 melanoma, 9 renal cell carcinoma and 9 head and neck cancer. Patients were allowed to have had prior anti-PD-1, anti-PD-L1 or anti-CTLA-4 therapy, and more than 30% of the dose-escalation patients had previously received checkpoint inhibitors. In the dose-escalation cohort, about four fifths of patients were male, and the mean age was approximately 60 years with a range of roughly 20 to 85.

V loses 3 bases at its end and J loses 4 bases; junction bases beyond the gene matches: 2. Looking up the germline V gene yields CDR1 MDHEN and CDR2 SYDVKM. There are 14 amino acids in the CDR3, from cysteine to phenylalanine inclusive. Solely the CDR3 DNA is kept, with 42 bases framed from the first base. A remark on this clone: There is no known antigen for this receptor. Per-base quality was not reported, and no clone a single base away is much larger than it.

Broad study findings and their caveats: Low levels of normalized T-cell clonal expansion were also seen in some patients who did not respond. After ivuxolimab, expanded clones were on average more numerous among CD8+ T cells than among CD4+ T cells. At doses of 0.1 to 3.0 mg/kg, clonal expansion of both CD4+ and CD8+ blood T cells was observed from baseline to week 6. In partial responders in the 0.1-3.0 mg/kg groups, normalized peripheral clonal expansion was found to be among the lowest, especially among CD8+ T cells. Which antigens the clonally expanded peripheral T cells were specific for was not determined.

The trial excluded patients who had a history of autoimmune disease or who were on systemic immunosuppression. Peripheral blood for TCR sequencing was collected from all dose cohorts at baseline, on cycle 4 day 1, and on cycle 7 day 1. The samples were drawn from a first-in-human, open-label, multicenter phase I dose-escalation trial of ivuxolimab. Adults with locally advanced or metastatic melanoma, renal cell, hepatocellular, or head and neck squamous cell carcinoma were enrolled in the trial. CD4+ and CD8+ T cells were sorted separately from peripheral blood before TCR sequencing. To sequence the TCRbeta CDR3 region, genomic DNA was isolated from the sorted cells. The immunoSEQ Assay was used for sequencing of TCRbeta CDR3 regions. TCRdb limited this immuneACCESS table to in-frame rearrangements with V and J called. A share of clones is missing; checked studies link under half to unresolved V genes, and the rest is unexplained. Here the sample has 70,000 to 100,000 clones; under 90% occur a single time. The leading ten clones occupy around 1.1% of the sample.

The clonotype was recovered from an adult with an advanced solid tumor such as melanoma, head and neck, liver or kidney cancer. The rearrangement combines TRBV28 with TRBJ1-2, and 10 junction bases match TRBD1. This specimen consisted of CD4+ or CD8+ T cells sorted from blood, obtained in a trial of the OX40 agonist ivuxolimab. This receptor has the CDR3 CASSFRDRGYGYTF. At the DNA level, the sequence is TGTGCCAGCAGTTTTCGGGACAGGGGCTATGGCTACACCTTC.